Listed here are 32 T cell receptor beta chains from one sample, sequenced in a study of cytomegalovirus exposure and HLA in healthy donors. Primers: 60 Vbeta forward and 13 Jbeta reverse. The repertoire was sequenced with immunoSEQ multiplex PCR; TCRdb's copy has only in-frame clones and lacks some. The table includes roughly 110,000 clones, roughly 67% detected once. Specimen: PBMCs. The receptors come from a man between 18 and 35 years old in good health and CMV-seropositive.

This sequence joins TRBV6-4 and TRBJ2-1, with 8 bases matching TRBD2. The CDR3 runs to 16 residues. Losses at the gene ends were 2 bases for V and 9 bases for J; bases not matched to a gene: 12. CDR1 is MRHNA, CDR2 SNTAGT, per germline. The CDR3, as DNA: TGTGCCAGCAGTGACCACGGGGGGGGCCAGTCTATTGAGCAGTTCTTC. Amino acids: CASSDHGGGQSIEQFF.

V gene TRBV5-4 combines with J gene TRBJ2-1; D might be TRBD1 (6 bases). The CDR3 contains 12 residues. Germline-derived CDR1 and CDR2 are SGHNT and YYREEE (reference sequence). The ends were cut back, 5 bases at V and 6 bases at J, with 9 bases in the middle. Here the CDR3 DNA reads TGTGCCAGCAGTTCGGACAGCAATGAGCAGTTCTTC. Translating gives CASSSDSNEQFF.

The gene calls are TRBV5-1 and TRBJ2-3; tentatively, D is TRBD2 (5 bases). CDR1 SGHRS and CDR2 YFSETQ come from the germline V gene. Between the trimmed V and J ends, which lost 0 bases and 0 bases, there was a span of 14 bases. This CDR3 is built from 17 residues. DNA for the CDR3: TGCGCCAGCAGCTTGGGAACACTAGGTATTAGCACAGATACGCAGTATTTT. Its protein product is CASSLGTLGISTDTQYF.

V usage is TRBV29-1 and J usage is TRBJ2-5; D gene ambiguous. V lost 3 bases and J lost 2, with 10 bases in between. Germline V gives CDR1 SQVTM, CDR2 ANQGSEA. The CDR3 length is 13 residues. In nucleotides, the CDR3 is TGCAGCGTTGAGGTACATTTACAAGAGACCCAGTACTTC. This translates into CSVEVHLQETQYF.

This clone appeared a few times. For the CDR3, the DNA is TGTGCCAGCAGTGAACCCGGGGTGTATGGCTACACCTTC. Its protein product is CASSEPGVYGYTF. The rearrangement joins TRBV6-1 to TRBJ1-2; D not resolved. The length of the CDR3 is 13 residues. Germline loops: CDR1 MNHNS, CDR2 SASEGT. V lost 2 bases and J lost 5, with 9 bases in between.

This chain links TRBV5-1 with TRBJ2-3, with TRBD2 matching 12 bases. V shed 4 bases, J shed 4 bases, and the junction held 4 bases outside the gene matches. There are 15 residues in the CDR3. Germline assignment: CDR1 SGHRS and CDR2 YFSETQ. The CDR3 loop is CASSPRTSGADTQYF. Here the CDR3 DNA reads TGCGCCAGCAGCCCTAGGACTAGCGGGGCAGATACGCAGTATTTT.

The gene calls are TRBV4-1 and TRBJ1-2, with 7 bases identical to TRBD1. CDR3 length equals 15 residues. The trim removed 2 bases at V and 3 bases at J, leaving 6 bases unmatched. The V gene's germline CDR1 is MGHRA and CDR2 YSYEKL. CDR3 nucleotide sequence: TGCGCCAGCAGCCAACCCGACAGGGTGCACTATGGCTACACCTTC. The encoded protein is CASSQPDRVHYGYTF.

This clone has more than one count but fewer than ten. This sequence joins TRBV5-1 and TRBJ1-1; D unclear. Per germline, CDR1 SGHRS and CDR2 YFSETQ. The ends were cut back, 4 bases at V and 6 bases at J, with 16 bases in the middle. The CDR3 has 14 residues. CDR3 DNA: TGCGCCAGCAGCCGGATTGGAGGTCGGGCTGAAGCTTTCTTT. Translated: CASSRIGGRAEAFF. Together with reference TRBV5-1 and TRBJ1-1, the CDR3 gives the full variable domain: KAGVTQTPRYLIKTRGQQVTLSCSPISGHRSVSWYQQTPGQGLQFLFEYFSETQRNKGNFPGRFSGRQFSNSRSEMNVSTLELGDSALYLCASSRIGGRAEAFFGQGTRLTVV.

The V and J genes are TRBV6-1 and TRBJ2-5; TRBD1 matches 7 bases. The CDR3 sequence is 13 residues long. CDR1 is MNHNS, CDR2 SASEGT, per germline. With 6 bases clipped from V and 5 bases from J, the junction kept 6 bases outside the gene matches. This chain's CDR3 is CASRTQGLETQYF. Here the CDR3 DNA reads TGTGCCAGCAGGACACAGGGGTTGGAGACCCAGTACTTC.

This clone has ten or more counts. The gene calls are TRBV6-5 and TRBJ2-1, with TRBD2 matching 9 bases. The CDR3 is made up of 14 amino acids. J gave up 8 bases and V 6 bases, and 8 bases lay outside the gene matches. Germline values: CDR1 MNHEY, CDR2 SVGAGI. The CDR3 region has the DNA TGTGCCAGCAGCCCCGGGACTAGCTCATATGAGCAGTTCTTC. Its translation is CASSPGTSSYEQFF.

This chain links TRBV4-1 with TRBJ2-1, with D maybe TRBD1 (6 bases). Trimming removed 0 bases at V and 0 bases at J, with 12 bases between. The germline V gene has CDR1 MGHRA and CDR2 YSYEKL. The CDR3 loop spans 17 amino acids. CDR3 DNA: TGCGCCAGCAGCCAAGAGGCAGGGGCAAGCTCCTACAATGAGCAGTTCTTC. It encodes CASSQEAGASSYNEQFF.

The chain has TRBV5-4 and TRBJ2-2; 7 nucleotides line up with TRBD2. V shed 2 bases and J 3 bases; nucleotides not matched to a gene: 4. Germline CDR1 reads SGHNT; CDR2 reads YYREEE (reference sequence). The CDR3 is made up of 15 amino acids. The CDR3 is CASSFGGGDTGELFF. The CDR3 DNA is TGTGCCAGCAGCTTTGGCGGGGGTGACACCGGGGAGCTGTTTTTT.

This chain joins TRBV6-1 and TRBJ1-2; D is possibly TRBD1 (6 bases). Looked up from germline, CDR1 is MNHNS and CDR2 is SASEGT. The CDR3 spans 12 residues. V lost 4 bases and J lost 6, with 9 bases in between. In nucleotides, the CDR3 is TGTGCCAGCAGTGGGACAGACGATGGCTACACCTTC. The encoded protein is CASSGTDDGYTF.

The V gene is TRBV11-2, the J gene TRBJ1-2; 9 bases fit TRBD1. The germline CDR1 and CDR2 sequences are SGHAT and FQNNGV. With 5 bases clipped from V and 4 bases from J, the junction kept 14 bases outside the gene matches. The CDR3 is made up of 17 amino acids. The CDR3 DNA reads as TGTGCCAGCAGCGTGGGACAGGGTGGGGGACCGGGCTATGGCTACACCTTC. Translated: CASSVGQGGGPGYGYTF.

This sequence joins TRBV5-1 and TRBJ2-6, with D tentatively TRBD1 (5 bases). The CDR3 is 15 residues long. The V end was cut by 0 bases, the J end by 2 bases, with 6 bases between. Germline loops: CDR1 SGHRS, CDR2 YFSETQ. CDR3 coding DNA: TGCGCCAGCAGCTTGGCCAGGGCTGGGGCCAACGTCCTGACTTTC. Its protein product is CASSLARAGANVLTF.

The chain links TRBV14 to TRBJ1-4, with D tentatively TRBD1 (5 bases). The V end was cut by 6 bases, the J end by 6 bases, with 11 bases between. From germline, CDR1 is SGHDN and CDR2 FVKESK. The CDR3 spans 13 residues. The DNA for the CDR3 is TGTGCCAGCAGGCGGGACTCCGATGAAAAACTGTTTTTT. Translating gives CASRRDSDEKLFF.

V usage is TRBV18 and J usage is TRBJ2-3; D is unclear. The CDR3 has 15 amino acids. V was clipped by 0 bases and J by 1 base, with 8 bases between them. Germline V gene data show CDR1 as KGHSH and CDR2 as LQKENI. The CDR3 coding sequence is TGTGCCAGCTCACCACCGCGGAGTCGCACAGATACGCAGTATTTT. Amino acid sequence: CASSPPRSRTDTQYF.

The V gene is TRBV9, the J gene TRBJ1-3, with D possibly matching TRBD1 (6 bases). V shed 4 bases and J shed 4 bases, with 12 bases lying between them. Per germline, CDR1 SGDLS and CDR2 YYNGEE. The CDR3 spans 14 residues. The CDR3 here is CASSPGGPGNTIYF. The CDR3 DNA sequence: TGTGCCAGCAGCCCCGGGGGGCCGGGAAACACCATATATTTT.

The chain couples TRBV18 to TRBJ1-2; a possible D gene is TRBD1 (5 bases). Trimming stripped 2 bases from V and 2 bases from J, with 9 bases between. Germline V gives CDR1 KGHSH, CDR2 LQKENI. CDR3 size: 14 residues. The CDR3 bases are TGTGCCAGCTCACCAACGACAGAGAACTATGGCTACACCTTC. Its translation: CASSPTTENYGYTF.

A few counts support this clone. The identical CDR3 is also encoded by other nucleotide sequences in the sample. The chain has TRBV19 and TRBJ1-1, with D perhaps matching TRBD1 (5 bases). The V end lost 1 base, the J end lost 3 bases, and 9 bases lay between the germline ends. Per germline, CDR1 LNHDA and CDR2 SQIVND (reference sequence). This CDR3 region has 14 residues. CDR3 region: CASSIGGGDTEAFF. The CDR3 DNA sequence: TGTGCCAGTAGTATAGGTGGAGGGGACACTGAAGCTTTCTTT.

The rearrangement joins TRBV30 to TRBJ2-1, with a tentative D call TRBD2 (7 bases). Germline V gene data show CDR1 as GTSNPN and CDR2 as SVGIG (reference sequence). The CDR3 has 12 residues. V shed 4 bases and J shed 15 bases, with 19 bases lying between them. The CDR3 DNA reads as TGTGCCTGGACCCTAGGGGGGGCGGCCCCGTTCTTC. The encoded protein is CAWTLGGAAPFF.

The chain carries TRBV6-5 and TRBJ2-2, with a weak D call TRBD2 (6 bases). The CDR3 loop spans 16 amino acids. Germline lookup yields CDR1 MNHEY and CDR2 SVGAGI. V was trimmed by 0 bases and J by 2 bases, leaving 10 bases between them. The chain's CDR3 is CASSYSGGTNTGELFF. In DNA form, the CDR3 reads TGTGCCAGCAGTTACTCGGGGGGAACAAACACCGGGGAGCTGTTTTTT.

This clone appeared a few times. This chain links TRBV7-8 with TRBJ1-3, with D tentatively TRBD1 (5 bases). Germline CDR1 reads SGHVS; CDR2 reads FQNEAQ. With 0 bases removed from V and 4 bases from J, the gap between germline ends came to 10 bases. The CDR3 sequence is 15 residues long. The DNA for the CDR3 is TGTGCCAGCAGCTTAGCGGGGGGTGCAGGAAACACCATATATTTT. Translated, it gives CASSLAGGAGNTIYF. Full variable domain (outside the CDR3, taken from reference TRBV7-8 and TRBJ1-3): GAGVSQSPRYKVAKRGQDVALRCDPISGHVSLFWYQQALGQGPEFLTYFQNEAQLDKSGLPSDRFFAERPEGSVSTLKIQRTQQEDSAVYLCASSLAGGAGNTIYFGEGSWLTVV.

The chain carries TRBV2 and TRBJ2-3; 13 bases align to TRBD2. The CDR3 loop spans 15 amino acids. The ends lost 6 bases at V and 6 bases at J; junction bases unmatched: 6. CDR1 SNHLY and CDR2 FYNNEI come from the germline V gene. CDR3 protein: CASRALAGGRDTQYF. As DNA, the CDR3 is TGTGCCAGCAGGGCACTAGCGGGGGGGCGGGATACGCAGTATTTT. Drawing the rest from reference TRBV2 and TRBJ2-3, the complete variable domain is EPEVTQTPSHQVTQMGQEVILRCVPISNHLYFYWYRQILGQKVEFLVSFYNNEISEKSEIFDDQFSVERPDGSNFTLKIRSTKLEDSAMYFCASRALAGGRDTQYFGPGTRLTVL.

The J gene is TRBJ2-1, the V gene TRBV18; 7 bases match TRBD2. Germline-derived CDR1 and CDR2 are KGHSH and LQKENI. There are 12 residues in the CDR3. J lost 9 bases, V lost 3 bases, and 2 bases had no gene match. The CDR3 spells CASSPTGGEQFF. DNA of the CDR3: TGTGCCAGCTCACCCACGGGGGGTGAGCAGTTCTTC. Filled out from reference TRBV18 and TRBJ2-1, the complete variable domain reads NAGVMQNPRHLVRRRGQEARLRCSPMKGHSHVYWYRQLPEEGLKFMVYLQKENIIDESGMPKERFSAEFPKEGPSILRIQQVVRGDSAAYFCASSPTGGEQFFGPGTRLTVL.

The J gene is TRBJ2-6, the V gene TRBV27; 11 bases agree with TRBD1. Trimming at V came to 8 bases and at J to 1 base, leaving 1 base not matched to a gene. The CDR3 is 15 residues long. Germline CDR1 and CDR2: MNHEY and SMNVEV (reference sequence). CDR3 in amino acids: CASRDRGSGANVLTF. The CDR3, as DNA: TGTGCCAGCCGGGACAGGGGGTCTGGGGCCAACGTCCTGACTTTC. The whole variable domain, remainder taken from reference TRBV27 and TRBJ2-6, is EAQVTQNPRYLITVTGKKLTVTCSQNMNHEYMSWYRQDPGLGLRQIYYSMNVEVTDKGDVPEGYKVSRKEKRNFPLILESPSPNQTSLYFCASRDRGSGANVLTFGAGSRLTVL.

In DNA form, the CDR3 reads TGTGCCGGGCAGGGGGGAATCGGTGGTGAAAAACTGTTTTTT. This encodes CAGQGGIGGEKLFF. V is TRBV28 and J is TRBJ1-4, with 7 bases that match TRBD1. The CDR3 is made up of 14 amino acids. CDR1 MDHEN and CDR2 SYDVKM come from the germline V gene. V was pared by 11 bases and J by 7 bases, with 13 bases of the junction left unmatched. Drawing the rest from reference TRBV28 and TRBJ1-4, the complete variable domain is DVKVTQSSRYLVKRTGEKVFLECVQDMDHENMFWYRQDPGLGLRLIYFSYDVKMKEKGDIPEGYSVSREKKERFSLILESASTNQTSMYLCAGQGGIGGEKLFFGSGTQLSVL.

This clone appeared once. The J gene is TRBJ1-5, the V gene TRBV27; 7 nucleotides line up with TRBD1. Germline trimming cut 5 bases from V and 4 bases from J; bases unmatched to any gene: 11. Germline V gene lookup returns CDR1 MNHEY and CDR2 SMNVEV (reference sequence). The CDR3 sequence is 16 residues long. CDR3 sequence: CASSPTGPMGNQPQHF. For the CDR3, the DNA is TGTGCCAGCAGTCCGACAGGGCCCATGGGGAATCAGCCCCAGCATTTT.

The genes are TRBV5-1 and TRBJ2-3; no reliable D call. The CDR3 runs 16 residues. Germline V gene sequence: CDR1 SGHRS, CDR2 YFSETQ. Trimming took off 4 bases at V and 0 bases at J, with 15 bases between the two ends. The CDR3 loop reads CASSRWSGSSTDTQYF. DNA of the CDR3: TGCGCCAGCAGCCGGTGGTCAGGTTCTAGCACAGATACGCAGTATTTT.

The rearrangement uses TRBV6-6 and TRBJ2-5; tentative D call: TRBD1 (5 bases). The ends were cut back, 4 bases at V and 4 bases at J, with 7 bases in the middle. The CDR3 is made up of 12 amino acids. Per germline, CDR1 MNHNY and CDR2 SVGAGI (reference sequence). CDR3 DNA sequence: TGTGCCAGCAGTTTAGGGGTAGAGACCCAGTACTTC. This encodes CASSLGVETQYF.

The V and J genes are TRBV7-9 and TRBJ2-7; the D gene is possibly TRBD2 (6 bases). Trimming stripped 2 bases from V and 7 bases from J, with 12 bases between. Per the germline V gene, CDR1 is SEHNR and CDR2 is FQNEAQ (reference sequence). The CDR3 totals 13 residues. DNA of the CDR3: TGTGCCAGCAGCTTATGGTCAGGGAGGGAGCAGTACGTC. Residues: CASSLWSGREQYV.

The V call is TRBV4-1, the J call TRBJ2-5, with 8 bases lining up with TRBD2. Per germline, CDR1 MGHRA and CDR2 YSYEKL. The CDR3 spans 16 residues. J lost 3 bases, V lost 4 bases, and 10 bases had no gene match. The CDR3 nucleotides read TGCGCCAGCAGCCCCCTGGGTAGCGGGACAAAAGAGACCCAGTACTTC. Its protein product is CASSPLGSGTKETQYF.